One and the same sample provided the 20 T cell receptor beta chains below, sequenced in a study of T cells after yellow fever vaccination. TCRdb passed the 5' RACE reads through MiXCR, listing each CDR3 protein once. The sample has roughly 400,000 distinct CDR3 sequences, around 19% seen once. The specimen was PBMCs, collected before the yellow fever booster vaccination. The receptor set was obtained from a man younger than 30 who received the YFV17D yellow fever vaccine.

The V gene is TRBV20-1, the J gene TRBJ2-7; D ambiguous. This CDR3 contains 14 residues. The germline gives CDR1 DFQATT, CDR2 SNEGSKA (reference sequence). Trimming cost V 3 bases and J 6 bases, with 18 bases left between them. The CDR3 protein is CSASPGPLDTEQYF. CDR3 nucleotide sequence: TGCAGTGCTAGCCCGGGCCCCCTAGACACCGAGCAGTACTTC.

This clonotype was seen a handful of times. V usage is TRBV12-3 or TRBV12-4 and J usage is TRBJ1-2; perhaps TRBD1 as D (5 bases). The CDR3 is 14 amino acids. Trimming stripped 0 bases from V and 7 bases from J, with 12 bases between. CDR3 residues: CASSLAQAPTGYTF. In DNA form, the CDR3 reads TGTGCCAGCAGTTTAGCACAGGCCCCCACTGGCTACACCTTC.

This clonotype has only a few counts. The V gene is TRBV7-9, the J gene TRBJ1-1, with 9 bases matching TRBD1. The CDR3 length is 14 residues. Germline values: CDR1 SEHNR, CDR2 FQNEAQ (reference sequence). The junction had 5 bases not matched to a gene; V was cut back by 3 bases and J by 6 bases. CDR3 bases: TGTGCCAGCAGCTTCGAACAGGGGGCATCTGAAGCTTTCTTT. Translation: CASSFEQGASEAFF.

The genes are TRBV12-3 or TRBV12-4 and TRBJ1-2; D ambiguous. V was trimmed by 5 bases and J by 9 bases, leaving 13 bases between them. The CDR3 is made up of 12 amino acids. The CDR3 protein is CASSEWTMSYTF. CDR3 DNA: TGTGCCAGCAGTGAATGGACTATGAGCTACACCTTC.

This chain joins TRBV5-1 and TRBJ1-6; 9 bases map to TRBD1. Germline trimming cut 5 bases from V and 6 bases from J; bases unmatched to any gene: 3. Per the germline V gene, CDR1 is SGHRS and CDR2 is YFSETQ. The length of the CDR3 is 14 residues. CDR3 bases: TGCGCCAGCAGGCAGGGACAGGGTAATTCACCCCTCCACTTT. Translating gives CASRQGQGNSPLHF.

This clonotype was seen more than once but under ten times. J is TRBJ2-6 and V is TRBV13; 9 bases are a match to TRBD1. This CDR3 spans 18 amino acids. Trimming cost V 3 bases and J 1 base; bases outside gene matches: 7. Germline values: CDR1 PRHDT, CDR2 FYEKMQ (reference sequence). The CDR3 protein is CASSLRGQGGSGANVLTF. CDR3 bases: TGTGCCAGCAGCTTGAGGGGACAGGGCGGGTCTGGGGCCAACGTCCTGACTTTC. The variable domain in full, with the rest retrieved from reference TRBV13 and TRBJ2-6, is AAGVIQSPRHLIKEKRETATLKCYPIPRHDTVYWYQQGPGQDPQFLISFYEKMQSDKGSIPDRFSAQQFSDYHSELNMSSLELGDSALYFCASSLRGQGGSGANVLTFGAGSRLTVL.

V is TRBV4-1 and J is TRBJ2-2, with TRBD2 identical over 8 bases. The CDR3 is made up of 15 amino acids. The ends lost 3 bases at V and 4 bases at J; junction bases unmatched: 4. Germline V gives CDR1 MGHRA, CDR2 YSYEKL. The CDR3 sequence is CASSHGGVSTGELFF. DNA of the CDR3: TGCGCCAGCAGCCACGGGGGGGTGAGCACCGGGGAGCTGTTTTTT.

V is TRBV12-3 or TRBV12-4 and J is TRBJ1-2, with no clear D. The CDR3 consists of 13 residues. V gave up 6 bases and J gave up 7 bases, with 15 bases separating them. The CDR3 nucleotides are TGTGCCAGCAGCCTCAATCCGGACTCTGGCTACACCTTC. Translation: CASSLNPDSGYTF.

The V gene is TRBV28, the J gene TRBJ2-2; TRBD2 matches at 13 bases. The J segment lost 6 bases and the V segment lost 6 bases, leaving 7 bases of the junction unmatched. Germline-derived CDR1 and CDR2 are MDHEN and SYDVKM. CDR3 length: 16 residues. The CDR3 region is CASSPLAGGPAGELFF. Written as DNA, the CDR3 is TGTGCCAGCAGCCCACTAGCGGGGGGGCCGGCCGGGGAGCTGTTTTTT.

The rearrangement uses TRBV5-1 and TRBJ2-7, with D possibly matching TRBD2 (6 bases). The CDR3 consists of 15 residues. Germline lookup yields CDR1 SGHRS and CDR2 YFSETQ. V shed 1 base and J shed 6 bases, with 17 bases lying between them. The CDR3 loop reads CASSLLQGHGGEQYF. Written as DNA, the CDR3 is TGCGCCAGCAGCTTGCTGCAAGGACACGGGGGCGAGCAGTACTTC.

V is TRBV18 and J is TRBJ1-2; D may be TRBD1 (5 bases). V lost 2 bases to trimming and J lost 3 bases, with 10 bases between them. This CDR3 has 14 residues. The germline gives CDR1 KGHSH, CDR2 LQKENI. CDR3 nucleotides: TGTGCCAGCTCACCAATCAGGGAGCACTATGGCTACACCTTC. Protein product: CASSPIREHYGYTF.

Turning to this clonotype: A much more abundant neighbour one base away suggests this may be a read error. The genes are TRBV20-1 and TRBJ2-4; D may be TRBD2 (6 bases). This CDR3 region has 12 residues. Looked up from germline, CDR1 is DFQATT and CDR2 is SNEGSKA (reference sequence). The V and J ends lost 7 bases and 9 bases respectively, with 16 bases between them. CDR3 DNA sequence: TGCAGTGTAGTCTTGGGGGGTGGCATTCAGTACTTC. Translation gives CSVVLGGGIQYF.

The V and J genes are TRBV20-1 and TRBJ2-2, with 8 nucleotides matching TRBD2. In germline, CDR1 is DFQATT, CDR2 SNEGSKA (reference sequence). With V trimmed by 1 base and J by 4 bases, 11 bases remained unmatched. The CDR3 has 17 amino acids. The CDR3, as DNA: TGCAGTGCTAGAGCCGCGATGGGAGCGGGGGCCACCGGGGAGCTGTTTTTT. Translating it yields CSARAAMGAGATGELFF.

The V call is TRBV7-2, the J call TRBJ1-4, with D maybe TRBD1 (5 bases). The ends were cut back, 6 bases at V and 4 bases at J, with 12 bases in the middle. The CDR3 consists of 14 residues. Germline lookup yields CDR1 SGHTA and CDR2 FQGNSA. The CDR3 DNA reads as TGTGCCAGCAGATCCGGACAATTTAATGAAAAACTGTTTTTT. The encoded protein is CASRSGQFNEKLFF.

V is TRBV20-1 and J is TRBJ2-7, with 9 positions matching TRBD2. The CDR3 extends over 15 amino acids. Germline-derived CDR1 and CDR2 are DFQATT and SNEGSKA (reference sequence). Trimming at V came to 5 bases and at J to 4 bases, leaving 12 bases not matched to a gene. The CDR3 loop is CSARLLAGSLYEQYV. DNA of the CDR3: TGCAGTGCTCGTCTACTAGCGGGTTCGCTATACGAGCAGTACGTC.

V and J are TRBV18 and TRBJ1-2; 9 bases fit TRBD1. With 6 bases clipped from V and 6 bases from J, the junction kept 8 bases outside the gene matches. The CDR3 length is 14 residues. The V gene's germline CDR1 is KGHSH and CDR2 LQKENI. The CDR3 DNA is TGTGCCAGCTCGGTTACAGGGGGCGCCGATGGCTACACCTTC. Translated: CASSVTGGADGYTF. The full variable domain, rest sourced from reference TRBV18 and TRBJ1-2, is NAGVMQNPRHLVRRRGQEARLRCSPMKGHSHVYWYRQLPEEGLKFMVYLQKENIIDESGMPKERFSAEFPKEGPSILRIQQVVRGDSAAYFCASSVTGGADGYTFGSGTRLTVV.

This rearrangement joins TRBV18 to TRBJ1-4; the D gene is possibly TRBD1 (5 bases). This CDR3 comprises 14 residues. Germline V gives CDR1 KGHSH, CDR2 LQKENI. V was trimmed by 1 base and J by 6 bases, leaving 9 bases between them. The CDR3 protein is CASSPRGGDEKLFF. The DNA of the CDR3 is TGTGCCAGCTCACCACGGGGCGGGGATGAAAAACTGTTTTTT.

This chain joins TRBV5-5 and TRBJ1-2, with 7 nucleotides matching TRBD1. The J segment lost 0 bases and the V segment lost 4 bases, leaving 12 bases of the junction unmatched. The CDR3 covers 17 residues. Germline-derived CDR1 and CDR2 are SGHKS and YYEKEE (reference sequence). In nucleotides, the CDR3 is TGTGCCAGCAGCCCAGGGGGGGGCGTGAGAGCTAACTATGGCTACACCTTC. Translation gives CASSPGGGVRANYGYTF.

The chain links TRBV25-1 to TRBJ2-4; 9 bases match TRBD1. The germline gives CDR1 MGHDK, CDR2 SYGVNS. The CDR3 consists of 16 residues. V was clipped by 2 bases and J by 2 bases; unmatched bases: 4. The CDR3 loop is CASSEAGQGSKNIQYF. As DNA, the CDR3 is TGTGCCAGCAGTGAAGCGGGACAGGGATCCAAAAACATTCAGTACTTC.

The rearrangement joins TRBV6-1 to TRBJ2-5, with 8 bases fitting TRBD1. V lost 1 base and J lost 5; bases outside the gene matches: 3. This CDR3 has 14 amino acids. Germline V gene sequence: CDR1 MNHNS, CDR2 SASEGT. The CDR3 spells CASSEGTGRETQYF. CDR3 in DNA: TGTGCCAGCAGTGAAGGGACAGGGAGGGAGACCCAGTACTTC.